These 18 T cell receptor beta chains were sequenced from one sample in a study of response to subunit inactivated influenza vaccine. TCRdb passed the RT-PCR reads through MiXCR, listing each CDR3 protein once. Here the sample spans around 490,000 distinct CDR3 sequences, 7.6% being singletons. Here the sequenced sample was PBMCs from blood, taken approximately 25 months after vaccination. The receptors derive from a man between 50 and 69 years old who received an inactivated influenza vaccine.

This chain links TRBV29-1 with TRBJ2-7; 8 nucleotides align to TRBD1. CDR1 is SQVTM, CDR2 ANQGSEA, per germline. CDR3 size: 15 residues. Trimming took 2 bases from V and 4 from J; bases not matched to a gene: 10. CDR3 sequence (DNA): TGCAGCGTTGAAACAGGGGGAGTAGGGCTTTACGAGCAGTACTTC. This encodes CSVETGGVGLYEQYF.

The CDR3 region has the DNA TGTGCCAGCAGTTACGACTCGGGGAGCTCCTACAATGAGCAGTTCTTC. Translated: CASSYDSGSSYNEQFF. V usage is TRBV6-2 or TRBV6-3 and J usage is TRBJ2-1, with D possibly matching TRBD2 (5 bases). Trimming took 2 bases from V and 0 from J, leaving 11 bases between them. This CDR3 is 16 amino acids long. Germline lookup yields CDR1 MNHEY and CDR2 SVGEGT.

The chain uses TRBV10-3 and TRBJ2-1; TRBD2 aligns across 14 bases. Germline CDR1 and CDR2: ENHRY and SYGVKD. The CDR3 is made up of 17 amino acids. Losses at the gene ends were 0 bases for V and 6 bases for J; bases not matched to a gene: 4. The CDR3 spells CAISESGLAGELNEQFF. CDR3 nucleotide sequence: TGTGCCATCAGTGAGTCGGGACTAGCGGGAGAACTCAATGAGCAGTTCTTC.

Ten or more counts support this clonotype. The V call is TRBV3-1, the J call TRBJ2-7, with a tentative D call TRBD1 (6 bases). The germline gives CDR1 LGHDT, CDR2 YNNKEL (reference sequence). The germline V and J ends were trimmed by 2 bases and 12 bases, with 17 bases remaining between them. The CDR3 runs to 13 residues. The CDR3 region is CASSQTRQASRYF. The CDR3 region has the DNA TGTGCCAGCAGCCAAACTAGACAGGCAAGTCGGTACTTC.

This clonotype occurred many times. This chain links TRBV4-2 with TRBJ2-7, with D uncertain. Germline V CDR1 and CDR2: LGHNA, YNFKEQ. Trimming cost V 1 base and J 4 bases, with 11 bases left between them. The CDR3 extends over 14 amino acids. The CDR3 DNA reads TGTGCCAGCAGCCAAGGTGGGAACCTTTACGAGCAGTACTTC. It translates to CASSQGGNLYEQYF.

The J gene is TRBJ2-6, the V gene TRBV6-1, with D tentatively TRBD2 (5 bases). CDR3 length equals 13 residues. Germline lookup yields CDR1 MNHNS and CDR2 SASEGT. DNA for the CDR3: TGTGGCTCTAGCCGCTCTGGGGCCAACGTCCTGACTTTC. Encoded protein: CGSSRSGANVLTF.

This clonotype was seen only a few times. CDR3 protein: CASSQGGAIYEQYF. CDR3 nucleotide sequence: TGTGCCAGCTCTCAGGGGGGCGCGATCTACGAGCAGTACTTC. The V gene is TRBV6-1, the J gene TRBJ2-7, with D maybe TRBD1 (7 bases). Germline-derived CDR1 and CDR2 are MNHNS and SASEGT. The CDR3 length is 14 residues. Trimming left V 8 bases short and J 3 bases short, with 17 bases between.

This clonotype came up many times. In nucleotides, the CDR3 is TGCAGTGCTGGGGACAGGGCTTCCTACGAGCAGTACTTC. Residues: CSAGDRASYEQYF. The rearrangement uses TRBV20-1 and TRBJ2-7; 9 nucleotides match TRBD1. The junction had 3 bases not matched to a gene; V was cut back by 5 bases and J by 1 base. Per the germline V gene, CDR1 is DFQATT and CDR2 is SNEGSKA (reference sequence). The CDR3 has 13 amino acids.

This clonotype was detected ten times or more. The chain uses TRBV2 and TRBJ2-7, with a possible D match to TRBD1 (6 bases). Germline CDR1 and CDR2: SNHLY and FYNNEI. The CDR3 has 15 residues. Trimming pared 6 bases from V and 6 bases from J, leaving 21 bases between. The CDR3 loop is CASRGTGSRSGEQYF. In DNA, the CDR3 is TGTGCCAGCAGGGGAACAGGGTCTCGGTCTGGCGAGCAGTACTTC.

The chain joins TRBV30 to TRBJ1-1, with D unresolved. CDR1 is GTSNPN, CDR2 SVGIG, per germline (reference sequence). This CDR3 has 13 amino acids. The V and J ends lost 8 bases and 0 bases respectively, with 13 bases between them. CDR3 protein: CARDEGLNTEAFF. The CDR3 region has the DNA TGTGCCCGCGACGAGGGTTTGAACACTGAAGCTTTCTTT.

The gene calls are TRBV5-1 and TRBJ2-2; D could derive from TRBD1 or TRBD2 (5 bases each). The CDR3 runs 15 residues. Between the trimmed V and J ends, which lost 7 bases and 3 bases, there was a span of 16 bases. Germline loops: CDR1 SGHRS, CDR2 YFSETQ. DNA of the CDR3: TGCGCCAGCTCTGAGGGGAGTCGATACACCGGGGAGCTGTTTTTT. This codes for CASSEGSRYTGELFF. Using reference TRBV5-1 and TRBJ2-2 for the parts outside the CDR3, the full variable domain is KAGVTQTPRYLIKTRGQQVTLSCSPISGHRSVSWYQQTPGQGLQFLFEYFSETQRNKGNFPGRFSGRQFSNSRSEMNVSTLELGDSALYLCASSEGSRYTGELFFGEGSRLTVL.

There are a few counts of this clonotype. The chain recombines TRBV15 with TRBJ1-2, with a possible D match to TRBD1 (6 bases). The V and J ends lost 6 bases and 8 bases respectively, with 19 bases between them. This CDR3 is built from 14 residues. Germline CDR1 reads LNHNV; CDR2 reads YYDKDF (reference sequence). CDR3 sequence (DNA): TGTGCCACCAGAACTCGCAGTGACAGGCAAGGCTACACCTTC. Its translation is CATRTRSDRQGYTF.

This clonotype was recorded at least ten times. This chain connects TRBV12-3 or TRBV12-4 to TRBJ1-4, with D hard to call. The CDR3 is made up of 12 amino acids. V lost 3 bases and J lost 7, with 6 bases in between. CDR3 bases: TGTGCCAGCAGTTTTAACGGTGAAAAACTGTTTTTT. Amino acids: CASSFNGEKLFF.

This clonotype was observed many times. V and J are TRBV28 and TRBJ2-3; either TRBD1 or TRBD2 may supply D (5 bases each). The CDR3 sequence is 15 residues long. Trimming pared 6 bases from V and 6 bases from J, leaving 19 bases between. CDR1 and CDR2 from the germline V gene are MDHEN and SYDVKM. CDR3: CASSLLGTPTDTQYF. The CDR3 DNA reads as TGTGCCAGCAGCCTACTCGGGACCCCCACCGATACGCAGTATTTT.

Only a few counts were recorded for this clonotype. CDR3 sequence reads: CASSTTGTGIQETQYF. The CDR3 DNA is TGCGCCAGCAGCACTACCGGGACAGGGATCCAAGAGACCCAGTACTTC. The rearrangement links TRBV5-1 to TRBJ2-5, with TRBD1 matching 9 bases. Germline-derived CDR1 and CDR2 are SGHRS and YFSETQ. CDR3 length: 16 amino acids. With 4 bases clipped from V and 1 base from J, the junction kept 8 bases outside the gene matches.

This clonotype has only a few counts. The chain couples TRBV6-5 to TRBJ1-6; tentative D call: TRBD1 (5 bases). V lost 3 bases, J lost 9 bases, and 24 bases lay in between. Per the germline V gene, CDR1 is MNHEY and CDR2 is SVGAGI. CDR3 size: 18 residues. Written as DNA, the CDR3 is TGTGCCAGCAGTTATGTGGCTGGGAGGGGCCCTTTTGGTTCACCCCTCCACTTT. This translates into CASSYVAGRGPFGSPLHF.

This clonotype was seen a handful of times. This sequence joins TRBV6-2 or TRBV6-3 and TRBJ2-7, with D hard to call. Germline lookup yields CDR1 MNHEY and CDR2 SVGEGT. CDR3 size: 13 residues. V was pared by 8 bases and J by 3 bases, with 14 bases between. In DNA, the CDR3 is TGTGCCAGCGGTAGGGAAGTTGGCTACGAGCAGTACTTC. Translating it yields CASGREVGYEQYF.

In its sample, this clonotype was seen many times. J is TRBJ2-3 and V is TRBV3-1, with TRBD1 matching 7 bases. The junction had 13 bases not matched to a gene; V was cut back by 5 bases and J by 14 bases. This CDR3 is built from 13 residues. CDR1 and CDR2 (germline): LGHDT, YNNKEL (reference sequence). The CDR3 bases are TGTGCCAGCAGCGCAACAATAGGGGGCCAACGGTATTTT. Protein: CASSATIGGQRYF.